These 2 T cell receptor beta chains were all obtained from the same sample, sequenced in a study of shared clonotypes between healthy human individuals. Clones were sequenced by immunoSEQ multiplex PCR, and TCRdb holds only the in-frame ones, with some missing. The sample shows more than 2 million clones, about 94% of them seen only once. Terminally differentiated effector memory CD45RA+ cells were excluded from the naive CD8 cells, which were CD45RO-negative and positively selected for CCR7. The source material was naive CD8+ T cells from PBMCs. The receptors derive from a man younger than 35 in good health. Some clones in this sample may be carry-over from other donors' samples.

The chain carries TRBV13 and TRBJ1-1; D is possibly TRBD1 (5 bases). CDR3 length: 14 amino acids. The germline gives CDR1 PRHDT, CDR2 FYEKMQ (reference sequence). The ends were cut back, 7 bases at V and 4 bases at J, with 16 bases in the middle. The CDR3 DNA is TGTGCCAGCATCGATTGGACCCAGGGCACTGAAGCTTTCTTT. Protein product: CASIDWTQGTEAFF. Full variable domain (remainder filled in from reference TRBV13 and TRBJ1-1): AAGVIQSPRHLIKEKRETATLKCYPIPRHDTVYWYQQGPGQDPQFLISFYEKMQSDKGSIPDRFSAQQFSDYHSELNMSSLELGDSALYFCASIDWTQGTEAFFGQGTRLTVV.

J is TRBJ2-1 and V is TRBV18; D uncertain. With 6 bases removed from V and 2 bases from J, the gap between germline ends came to 11 bases. CDR3 length: 14 residues. Germline V gives CDR1 KGHSH, CDR2 LQKENI. For the CDR3, the DNA is TGTGCCAGCTCCCACCCGGAGCCCTACAATGAGCAGTTCTTC. The encoded protein is CASSHPEPYNEQFF.